This T cell receptor beta chain was sequenced in a study of CD8+ T cells in alopecia areata. General study points: Tofacitinib significantly reduced both scalp clonality and expanded CD8+ clones among the top 100.

The sample's treatment: oral pan-JAK inhibitor, 5-10 mg twice daily. Sequencing relied on a cDNA template that was reverse transcribed from extracted RNA. Clones were read by immunoSEQ multiplex PCR, and TCRdb kept only the in-frame ones, dropping some. The table has 80,000 or so clones, approximately 64% seen once. On this clone: Its specificity is not known.

The material sequenced was CD8+ T cells sorted from blood, taken at week 24, from a patient treated with tofacitinib. The clonotype was recovered from a human donor with alopecia areata.

CDR3 region: CASSEDGTPAGDTQYF. For the CDR3, the DNA is TGTGCCAGCAGTGAAGACGGAACACCTGCGGGAGATACGCAGTATTTT. The rearrangement links TRBV2 to TRBJ2-3; D is perhaps TRBD2 (5 bases). This CDR3 region has 16 residues. Germline V gene data show CDR1 as SNHLY and CDR2 as FYNNEI. Trimming left V 1 base short and J 5 bases short, with 16 bases between.